The table lists the clone carrying this T cell receptor (beta chain) with a count of one. The antigen is not known. The data originate from a study of breast tumors, draining lymph nodes, adjacent tissues. Germline V lookup: CDR1 MNHNS, CDR2 SASEGT. The CDR3 runs to 14 residues. The junction had 2 bases not matched to a gene; V was cut back by 1 base and J by 2 bases. Samples came from axillary lymph nodes draining the breast cancer. The study, taken as a whole, reports: Luminal-like breast cancer showed significantly greater tumor-nontumor repertoire similarity than basal-like breast cancer did. Tumor TCR diversity was below lymph nodes but above nontumor tissue.

TCRdb processed the multiplex PCR reads anew with MiXCR; each CDR3 protein has one entry. The sample consists of 200,000 to 250,000 distinct CDR3 sequences, about 32% of them appearing once. The rearrangement links TRBV6-1 to TRBJ2-7, with TRBD2 matching over 7 bases. This sequence originates from a female donor with breast cancer. Some clones in this sample may be carry-over from other donors' samples. The sample consisted of axillary lymph node tissue. Here the CDR3 DNA reads TGTGCCAGCAGTGAAGGCGGGAGCGCCTACGAGCAGTACTTC. It yields the protein CASSEGGSAYEQYF.